These 18 T cell receptor beta chains share one sample of origin, sequenced in a study of cytomegalovirus exposure and HLA in healthy donors. 60 Vbeta and 13 Jbeta primers were used in PCR. Here immunoSEQ multiplex PCR was the method, and the copy in TCRdb shows in-frame clones only, minus some. The sample yields about 100,000 clones, about 77% seen once. What was sequenced was PBMCs. These receptors came from a woman younger than 30 in good health and CMV-seropositive.

This sequence joins TRBV7-9 and TRBJ2-7; a possible D gene is TRBD1 (6 bases). Deletions cut 1 base from V and 2 bases from J, with 12 bases between. The CDR3 extends over 15 amino acids. CDR1 and CDR2 from the germline V gene are SEHNR and FQNEAQ (reference sequence). The CDR3 region has the DNA TGTGCCAGCAGCTTAGAAGGTGGACAGACCTACGAGCAGTACTTC. This encodes CASSLEGGQTYEQYF.

The chain joins TRBV19 to TRBJ1-1; 9 bases match TRBD1. Germline CDR1 and CDR2: LNHDA and SQIVND (reference sequence). V shed 10 bases, J shed 0 bases, and the junction held 12 bases outside the gene matches. The CDR3 consists of 16 residues. CDR3 sequence reads: CAMYRDRDRMNTEAFF. For the CDR3, the DNA is TGTGCCATGTACCGGGACAGGGATCGAATGAACACTGAAGCTTTCTTT.

The genes are TRBV5-6 and TRBJ2-7; the D gene is possibly TRBD2 (5 bases). CDR1 SGHDT and CDR2 YYEEEE come from the germline V gene. The CDR3 covers 13 residues. V lost 2 bases to trimming and J lost 4 bases, with 10 bases between them. CDR3 residues: CASSLGTGYEQYF. The CDR3 nucleotides are TGTGCCAGCAGCTTAGGTACGGGGTACGAGCAGTACTTC.

The CDR3 DNA reads as TGCACCAGCAGCGTCGACAGGGGAGGCCAAGAGACCCAGTACTTC. It translates to CTSSVDRGGQETQYF. The chain is built from TRBV1 and TRBJ2-5; the listed D gene, TRBD1, was not tested against the DNA. TRBV1 is flagged as a pseudogene. The CDR3 is 15 amino acids.

The rearrangement uses TRBV18 and TRBJ1-1; 7 bases map to TRBD1. After removal of 3 bases from V and 1 base from J, the junction contained 14 bases not matched to a gene. The CDR3 runs to 18 residues. Germline lookup yields CDR1 KGHSH and CDR2 LQKENI. The CDR3 nucleotides read TGTGCCAGCTCACCCACGACAGGGACCGGAGATGGGAACACTGAAGCTTTCTTT. It yields the protein CASSPTTGTGDGNTEAFF.

The V and J genes are TRBV19 and TRBJ2-3; 9 bases fit TRBD2. Germline V gene lookup returns CDR1 LNHDA and CDR2 SQIVND (reference sequence). This CDR3 region has 13 residues. Trimming at V came to 4 bases and at J to 10 bases, leaving 6 bases not matched to a gene. The CDR3 DNA reads TGTGCCAGTAGTACAGACCTAGCGGGACCGCAGTATTTT. This sequence encodes CASSTDLAGPQYF.

This sequence joins TRBV19 and TRBJ2-4, with 9 bases matching TRBD2. Germline loops: CDR1 LNHDA, CDR2 SQIVND (reference sequence). V lost 4 bases to trimming and J lost 8 bases; unmatched junction nucleotides: 3. CDR3 length equals 13 residues. The CDR3 DNA is TGTGCCAGTAGTAGAGTAGCGGGAGACATTCAGTACTTC. This encodes CASSRVAGDIQYF.

The chain is built from TRBV19 and TRBJ2-1, with a tentative D call TRBD2 (6 bases). V lost 3 bases to trimming and J lost 4 bases, with 13 bases between them. The CDR3 is made up of 15 amino acids. Germline assignment: CDR1 LNHDA and CDR2 SQIVND (reference sequence). The CDR3 nucleotides are TGTGCCAGTAGTATTTATGCGGGACGGTACAATGAGCAGTTCTTC. It is translated as CASSIYAGRYNEQFF.

The chain employs TRBV6-1 and TRBJ2-7; D might be TRBD2 (5 bases). This CDR3 has 16 residues. Germline CDR1 is MNHNS and CDR2 is SASEGT. Deletions cut 0 bases from V and 2 bases from J, with 14 bases between. CDR3 DNA sequence: TGTGCCAGCAGTGAAGCTTGGCTAGCCGGAACCTACGAGCAGTACTTC. Its translation: CASSEAWLAGTYEQYF.

This clone was found many times. This sequence joins TRBV7-3 and TRBJ2-1; 7 bases line up with TRBD2. The CDR3 loop spans 16 amino acids. Germline values: CDR1 SGHTA, CDR2 FQGTGA. The J segment lost 4 bases and the V segment lost 6 bases, leaving 12 bases of the junction unmatched. This CDR3 is CASSSLGSGKYNEQFF. The DNA of the CDR3 is TGTGCCAGCAGTTCCCTCGGGAGCGGGAAGTACAATGAGCAGTTCTTC.

This clone has a handful of counts. This chain connects TRBV5-1 to TRBJ2-1; 10 bases align to TRBD2. CDR1 is SGHRS, CDR2 YFSETQ, per germline. The CDR3 totals 15 residues. The trim removed 7 bases at V and 3 bases at J, leaving 7 bases unmatched. CDR3 bases: TGCGCCAGCGGATCCTCTAGCGGGGGCTACAATGAGCAGTTCTTC. Protein: CASGSSSGGYNEQFF.

The rearrangement uses TRBV10-3 and TRBJ2-1; the match to TRBD2 covers 9 bases. Losses at the gene ends were 3 bases for V and 4 bases for J; bases not matched to a gene: 4. Germline V gene lookup returns CDR1 ENHRY and CDR2 SYGVKD. The CDR3 runs 15 residues. The CDR3 coding sequence is TGTGCCATCAGTGAAGGTCTAGCGGGATACAATGAGCAGTTCTTC. This sequence encodes CAISEGLAGYNEQFF.

This sequence joins TRBV28 and TRBJ2-1; 7 bases agree with TRBD2. Trimming removed 3 bases from V and 1 base from J; junction bases left unmatched: 9. This CDR3 region has 17 residues. The V gene's germline CDR1 is MDHEN and CDR2 SYDVKM. The CDR3 reads CASSFGPAGSSYNEQFF. The CDR3, as DNA: TGTGCCAGCAGTTTTGGTCCAGCGGGGTCTTCCTACAATGAGCAGTTCTTC.

The rearrangement links TRBV18 to TRBJ2-4, with 10 positions matching TRBD2. The J segment lost 7 bases and the V segment lost 6 bases, leaving 18 bases of the junction unmatched. This CDR3 is built from 18 residues. Germline CDR1 reads KGHSH; CDR2 reads LQKENI. The CDR3 spells CASSPWGSLAGVLNIQYF. The CDR3, as DNA: TGTGCCAGCTCCCCATGGGGGAGCCTAGCGGGAGTTTTGAACATTCAGTACTTC.

The rearrangement joins TRBV28 to TRBJ2-1, with 8 nucleotides matching TRBD1. This CDR3 region has 16 residues. In germline, CDR1 is MDHEN, CDR2 SYDVKM. J lost 0 bases, V lost 4 bases, and 5 bases had no gene match. CDR3 nucleotide sequence: TGTGCCAGCAGTTCCCAGGGGGCGAGCTCCTACAATGAGCAGTTCTTC. Residues: CASSSQGASSYNEQFF. Full variable domain (outside the CDR3, taken from reference TRBV28 and TRBJ2-1): DVKVTQSSRYLVKRTGEKVFLECVQDMDHENMFWYRQDPGLGLRLIYFSYDVKMKEKGDIPEGYSVSREKKERFSLILESASTNQTSMYLCASSSQGASSYNEQFFGPGTRLTVL.

V is TRBV7-9 and J is TRBJ2-7; D ambiguous. Between the trimmed V and J ends, which lost 0 bases and 5 bases, there was a span of 14 bases. CDR3 size: 15 residues. Germline lookup yields CDR1 SEHNR and CDR2 FQNEAQ (reference sequence). Written as DNA, the CDR3 is TGTGCCAGCAGCTTAGCCCTTATTAACAACCACGAGCAGTACTTC. Its protein product is CASSLALINNHEQYF.

The V call is TRBV29-1, the J call TRBJ2-7; 9 positions agree with TRBD1. The V gene end was trimmed by 7 bases and the J gene end by 0 bases; junction bases not matched to a gene: 7. The CDR3 spans 14 residues. CDR1 and CDR2 from the germline V gene are SQVTM and ANQGSEA. In nucleotides, the CDR3 is TGCAGCGCCTCCGGGACAGGGCACTCCTACGAGCAGTACTTC. Translated, it gives CSASGTGHSYEQYF.

This chain connects TRBV7-2 to TRBJ2-1, with D hard to call. CDR1 is SGHTA and CDR2 is FQGNSA in the germline V gene. Trimming took off 6 bases at V and 4 bases at J, with 16 bases between the two ends. The CDR3 loop spans 15 amino acids. CDR3 sequence: CASRLHSSSYNEQFF. In DNA form, the CDR3 reads TGTGCCAGCAGGCTACACAGTTCCAGTTACAATGAGCAGTTCTTC.